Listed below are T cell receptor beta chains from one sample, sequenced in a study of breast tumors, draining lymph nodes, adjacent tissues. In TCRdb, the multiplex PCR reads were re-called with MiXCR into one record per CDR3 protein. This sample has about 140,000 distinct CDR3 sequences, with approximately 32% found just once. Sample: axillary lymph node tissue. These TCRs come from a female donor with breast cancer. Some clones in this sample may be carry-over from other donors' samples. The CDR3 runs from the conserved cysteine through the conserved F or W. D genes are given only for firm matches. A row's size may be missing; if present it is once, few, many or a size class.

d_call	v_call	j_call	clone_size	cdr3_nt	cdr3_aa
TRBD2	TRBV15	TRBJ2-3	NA	TGTGCCACCAGCCCGCGGAGCGGGAGAACAGATACGCAGTATTTT	CATSPRSGRTDTQYF
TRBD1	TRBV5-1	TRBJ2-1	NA	TGCGCCAGCAGCACCCGGACAGGAAGCAACAAGCAGTTCTTC	CASSTRTGSNKQFF
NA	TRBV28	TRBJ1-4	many	TGTGCCAGCAGTTTAGTTCAAGAAAAACTGTTTTTT	CASSLVQEKLFF
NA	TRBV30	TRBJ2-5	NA	TGTGCCTGGAGTATGAGGTGGGAAGGCCAAGAGACCCAGTACTTC	CAWSMRWEGQETQYF
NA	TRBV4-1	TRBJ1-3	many	TGCGCCAGCAGCCAAGGGGAGATAAGGGGAGGAAACACCATATATTTT	CASSQGEIRGGNTIYF
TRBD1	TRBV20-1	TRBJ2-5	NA	TGCAGTGCTAATCCCACTAGGACAGGGGAACAGCCCCAGTACTTC	CSANPTRTGEQPQYF
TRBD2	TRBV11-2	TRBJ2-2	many	TGTGCCAGCAGCTTAGATCGTCCTAGCGGGGGGGCCGGGGAGCTGTTTTTT	CASSLDRPSGGAGELFF
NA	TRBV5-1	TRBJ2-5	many	TGCGCCAGCAGCTTGGCGGGGCGGGGACAAGAGACCCAGTACTTC	CASSLAGRGQETQYF
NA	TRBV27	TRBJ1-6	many	TGTGCCAGCAGTTTGGCAGTTAATTCACCCCTCCACTTT	CASSLAVNSPLHF
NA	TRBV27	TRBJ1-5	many	TGTGCCAGCAGTTTAGTAGGGGTCAGGGGCAATCAGCCCCAGCATTTT	CASSLVGVRGNQPQHF
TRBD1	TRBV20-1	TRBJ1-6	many	TGCAGCGCTCCAAAGGGACAGGAAAATTCACCCCTCCACTTT	CSAPKGQENSPLHF
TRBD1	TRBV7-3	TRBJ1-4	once	TGTGCCAGCAGCTCCTCCGGGACAGGGGATAATGAAAAACTGTTTTTT	CASSSSGTGDNEKLFF
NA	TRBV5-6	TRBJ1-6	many	TGTGCCAGCGGAAGGGGGGGCTCACCCCTCCACTTT	CASGRGGSPLHF
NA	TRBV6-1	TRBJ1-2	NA	TGTGCCAGCAGTCTCAGGGACCAAGAACAGTATGGCTACACCTTC	CASSLRDQEQYGYTF
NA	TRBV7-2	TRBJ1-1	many	TGTGCCAGCAGCTTGCAACAGGGCGTCGCTGAAGCTTTCTTT	CASSLQQGVAEAFF